The following is a T cell receptor (beta chain) sequence with its context. No antigen is known for it. Libraries were prepared by immunoSEQ multiplex PCR; TCRdb keeps only in-frame clonotypes and omits some of them. Here the sample spans around 350,000 clones, 92% being singletons. The data originate from a study of Ad26.COV2.S vaccination and SARS-CoV-2 variants. Study outcomes and limitations: Spike-specific TCR breadth was greater after Ad26.COV2.S than placebo. The TCR breadth and depth analyses may have produced an underestimate of total T cell responses. Researchers reported similar non-spike TCR breadth in vaccine and placebo recipients.

This CDR3 contains 13 residues. In germline, CDR1 is KGHSH, CDR2 LQKENI. V was trimmed by 3 bases and J by 4 bases, leaving 8 bases between them. The J gene is TRBJ2-3, the V gene TRBV18; D perhaps matches TRBD2 (6 bases). The source of this sequence is a human donor who had recovered from COVID-19. Here the sequenced sample was peripheral blood, taken after recovery from COVID-19. The CDR3, as DNA: TGTGCCAGCTCACCGGAGGGAGCAGATACGCAGTATTTT. This gives the protein CASSPEGADTQYF. Based on the CDR3 plus reference TRBV18 and TRBJ2-3, the full variable domain is NAGVMQNPRHLVRRRGQEARLRCSPMKGHSHVYWYRQLPEEGLKFMVYLQKENIIDESGMPKERFSAEFPKEGPSILRIQQVVRGDSAAYFCASSPEGADTQYFGPGTRLTVL.